This paragraph reports one TCR beta chain. Its antigen is not known. The junction departs from germline at one end; a sequencing error may be responsible. TCRdb analysed the PCR reads with MiXCR anew, one entry per CDR3 protein. The sample lists fewer than 350,000 distinct CDR3 sequences; roughly a quarter were seen once. Germline CDR1 and CDR2: MNHEY and SMNVEV (reference sequence). The CDR3 spans 14 residues. The data were obtained in a study of molecular identifiers for immune sequencing clone quantification. Study conclusions and caveats: Clones carrying above 20 RNA copies accounted for over 98% of effector molecules, under 1% in naive cells.

The rearrangement links TRBV27 to TRBJ1-5; a weak D match, TRBD1 (5 bases). The clonotype comes from a human donor in good health. Some libraries in this study had Jurkat cell RNA spiked in. Sequencing was carried out using naive CD8+ T cells from blood, with Jurkat cell RNA spiked in. This sample's subset: FACS-sorted CD8+CD4-CCR7+CD45RA+ naive T cells. CDR3 in amino acids: CASSLWGSDQPRHF. The CDR3 DNA is TGTGCCAGCAGTTTATGGGGGTCAGATCAGCCCCGGCATTTT.